This TCR beta chain was identified during a study of CD4 T cells in relation to SARS-CoV-2 and coronaviruses (dated by TCRdb to the early 2020s). Background for the entire study: The ViraFEST assay cultured PBMCs with antigen for 10 days, then sequenced TCR beta CDR3s to find antigen-specific clonal expansions. The negative reference condition was either a culture with an HIV-1 Nef peptide pool or a culture with no peptide. Using patient-derived lymphoblastoid cell lines, the shared crossreactive spike epitopes were mapped to their HLA restriction. At the level of individual TCR clonotypes, the study measured memory CD4+ T cell crossreactivity between SARS-CoV-2 spike protein and common cold coronavirus spike proteins. The Adaptive Biotechnologies TCR-sequencing kit was used to sequence samples from a few pre-COVID donors and the naive versus memory experiments, while other data came from Illumina-based sequencing. For other donors in the study, expansion assays were sequenced with a different, Illumina-based TCR-beta assay.

CD4+ T cells from unexposed donors were collected before the COVID-19 pandemic (2011-2018). After around ten days of culture, CD4+ T cells were isolated with the EasySep CD4+ T cell isolation kit. As cell numbers permitted, CD4+ T cells from unexposed donors were tested for reactivity to SARS-CoV-2 S and N and to four common cold coronavirus spike pools. Each well held 1.5 million to 2.5 million PBMCs cultured in IMDM containing approximately 5.4% human AB serum and 10 IU/ml IL-2. Half of the culture medium was replaced with fresh IL-2-containing medium on days 3 and 7. In general, every peptide culture condition was set up in three replicate wells. Leukapheresis product for the unexposed donors was bought commercially. Ficoll-Paque PLUS gradient centrifugation was used to isolate PBMCs from either whole blood or leukapheresis product. PBMCs were either cryopreserved at -140 degrees C or used fresh in the expansion assay. The QIAamp Micro DNA Kit was used to extract genomic DNA from the CD4+ T cells.

Relative to germline, V is missing 4 bases and J is missing 3 bases, with 4 bases of the junction outside any gene match. There are 15 amino acids in the CDR3, from cysteine to phenylalanine inclusive. Kept here is only the CDR3 DNA, which spans 45 bases and is read in frame from base 1. The germline V gene encodes CDR1 SGHNT and CDR2 YYREEE (reference sequence). General study outcomes and caveats: Small numbers of patients and of tested TCRs were a limitation of the study. Crossreactivity analysis centred on spike protein, so crossreactivity against other viral proteins was not assessed. Memory CD4+ clonotypes crossrecognizing SARS-CoV-2 and at least one common cold coronavirus spike were found in around three fifths of donors. Compared with monoreactive clones, crossreactive clones had significantly weaker SARS-CoV-2-driven expansion, a result consistent with antigenic imprinting. Because no donor provided both pre-pandemic and post-infection samples, tracing the source of pre-existing responses was limited.

Library preparation used the immunoSEQ multiplex PCR assay. Per the original workflow: During preprocessing, nonproductive sequences were removed, along with CDR3s that did not begin with C, did not end with F or W, or were shorter than 7 amino acids. The MANAFEST web app was used to call antigen-specific clonotypes on the basis of expansion compared with the reference and with other culture wells. A clone counted as positive if significantly expanded in 2 of 3 replicate wells versus the reference culture at FDR below 0.05. For a clone to be considered positive, significant expansion relative to all other tandem wells and an odds ratio above 5 were also required. CDR3 homology was quantified as pairwise Levenshtein distance, calculated with the stringdist R package after three terminal residues were trimmed from each end. TCRdb re-hosts the immuneACCESS table, in-frame sequences only. Its copies lack some clones; in the studies checked, an unresolved V gene accounts for under half of them, and the cause for the rest is not known. That table gives V, J and clone size, and the DNA gave D and trimming. Here the sample has 20,000 to 30,000 clones; 73% occur a single time. About 22% of the sample is taken by the ten largest.

About this clone: No antigen is known for it. No base qualities exist here, and no much larger clone lies one base off it.

The rearrangement joined TRBV5-4 to TRBJ2-3, with 11 middle bases fitting TRBD2. This sequence was found in a human donor in good health. Material: CD4+ T cells from PBMCs, cultured in vitro. CDR3 loop: CASSPGLAETDTQYF. The nucleotide sequence reads as follows: TGTGCCAGCAGCCCGGGACTAGCGGAGACAGATACGCAGTATTTT.